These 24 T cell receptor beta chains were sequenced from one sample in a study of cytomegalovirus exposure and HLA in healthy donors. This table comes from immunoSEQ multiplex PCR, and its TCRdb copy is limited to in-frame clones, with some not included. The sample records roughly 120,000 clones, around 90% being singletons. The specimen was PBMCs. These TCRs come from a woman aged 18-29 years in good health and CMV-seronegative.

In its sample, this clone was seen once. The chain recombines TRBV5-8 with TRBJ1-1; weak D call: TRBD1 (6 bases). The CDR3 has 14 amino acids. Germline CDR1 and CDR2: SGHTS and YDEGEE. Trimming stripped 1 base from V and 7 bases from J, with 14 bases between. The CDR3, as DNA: TGTGCCAGCAGCTTGTCCCTAGGGGGTGGTGAAGCTTTCTTT. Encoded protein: CASSLSLGGGEAFF.

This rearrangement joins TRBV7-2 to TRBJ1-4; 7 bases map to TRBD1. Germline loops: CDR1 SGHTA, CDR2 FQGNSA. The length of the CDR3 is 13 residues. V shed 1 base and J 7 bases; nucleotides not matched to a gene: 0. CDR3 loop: CASSLDRGEKLFF. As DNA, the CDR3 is TGTGCCAGCAGCTTAGACAGGGGTGAAAAACTGTTTTTT.

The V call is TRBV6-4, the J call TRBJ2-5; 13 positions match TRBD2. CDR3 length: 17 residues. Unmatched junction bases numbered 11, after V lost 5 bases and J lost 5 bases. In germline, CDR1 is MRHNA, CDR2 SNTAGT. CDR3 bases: TGTGCCAGCAGTCCTCCGGGACTAGCGGGATTGGGGGAGACCCAGTACTTC. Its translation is CASSPPGLAGLGETQYF.

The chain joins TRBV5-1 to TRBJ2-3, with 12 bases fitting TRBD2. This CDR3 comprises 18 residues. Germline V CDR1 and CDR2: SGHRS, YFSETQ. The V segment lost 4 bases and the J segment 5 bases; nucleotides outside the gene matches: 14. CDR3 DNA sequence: TGCGCCAGCAGCCCTTTATTGGGACTAGCGGGTCAAAGAGATACGCAGTATTTT. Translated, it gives CASSPLLGLAGQRDTQYF.

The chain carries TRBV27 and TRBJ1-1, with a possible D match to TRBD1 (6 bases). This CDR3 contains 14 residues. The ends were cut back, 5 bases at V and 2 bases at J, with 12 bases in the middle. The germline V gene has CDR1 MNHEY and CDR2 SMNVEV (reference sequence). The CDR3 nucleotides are TGTGCCAGCAGTGCACAGGGTCGAAACACTGAAGCTTTCTTT. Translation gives CASSAQGRNTEAFF.

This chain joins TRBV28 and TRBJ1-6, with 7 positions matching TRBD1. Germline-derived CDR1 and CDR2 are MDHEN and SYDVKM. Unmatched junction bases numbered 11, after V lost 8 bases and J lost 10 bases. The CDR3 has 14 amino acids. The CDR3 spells CASRNTGDGSPLHF. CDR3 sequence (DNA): TGTGCCAGCCGCAATACAGGGGACGGCTCACCCCTCCACTTT. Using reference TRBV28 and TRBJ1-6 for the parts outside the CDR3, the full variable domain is DVKVTQSSRYLVKRTGEKVFLECVQDMDHENMFWYRQDPGLGLRLIYFSYDVKMKEKGDIPEGYSVSREKKERFSLILESASTNQTSMYLCASRNTGDGSPLHFGNGTRLTVT.

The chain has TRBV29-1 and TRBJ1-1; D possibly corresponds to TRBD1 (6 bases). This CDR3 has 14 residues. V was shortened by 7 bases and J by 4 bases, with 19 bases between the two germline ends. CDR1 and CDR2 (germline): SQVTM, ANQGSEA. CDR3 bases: TGCAGCGCAGGGAGAGACAGGCGAGGCACTGAAGCTTTCTTT. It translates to CSAGRDRRGTEAFF.

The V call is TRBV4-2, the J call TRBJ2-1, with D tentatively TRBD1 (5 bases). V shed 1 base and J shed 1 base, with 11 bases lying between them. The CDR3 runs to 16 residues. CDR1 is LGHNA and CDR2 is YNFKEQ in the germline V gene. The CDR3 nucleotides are TGTGCCAGCAGCCAAGGTGGGGCCATTTCCTACAATGAGCAGTTCTTC. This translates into CASSQGGAISYNEQFF.

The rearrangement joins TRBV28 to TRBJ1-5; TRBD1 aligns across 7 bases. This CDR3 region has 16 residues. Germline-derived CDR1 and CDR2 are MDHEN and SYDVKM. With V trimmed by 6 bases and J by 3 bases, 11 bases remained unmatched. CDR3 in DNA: TGTGCCAGCAGGAGGACCGGGACAGTACCCAATCAGCCCCAGCATTTT. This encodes CASRRTGTVPNQPQHF.

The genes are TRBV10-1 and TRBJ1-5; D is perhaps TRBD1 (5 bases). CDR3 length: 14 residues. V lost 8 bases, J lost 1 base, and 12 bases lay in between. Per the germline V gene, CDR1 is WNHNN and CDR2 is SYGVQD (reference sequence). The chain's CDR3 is CASPGTASNQPQHF. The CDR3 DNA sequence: TGCGCCAGCCCCGGGACTGCAAGCAATCAGCCCCAGCATTTT.

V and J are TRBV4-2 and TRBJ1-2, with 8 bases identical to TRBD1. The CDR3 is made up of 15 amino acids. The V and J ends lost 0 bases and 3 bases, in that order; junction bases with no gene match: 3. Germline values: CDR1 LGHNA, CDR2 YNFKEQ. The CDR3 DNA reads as TGTGCCAGCAGCCAAGACACAGGGGGGGACTATGGCTACACCTTC. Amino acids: CASSQDTGGDYGYTF.

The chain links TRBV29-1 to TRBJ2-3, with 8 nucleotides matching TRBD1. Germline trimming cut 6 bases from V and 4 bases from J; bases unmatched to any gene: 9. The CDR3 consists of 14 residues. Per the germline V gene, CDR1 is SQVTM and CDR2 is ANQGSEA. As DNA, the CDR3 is TGCAGCGTGGCAGGGGGCACCAAAGCAGATACGCAGTATTTT. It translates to CSVAGGTKADTQYF.

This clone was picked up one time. This CDR3 is CASNNPSGTGVSYEQYF. The DNA of the CDR3 is TGTGCCAGCAATAACCCTTCCGGGACAGGGGTATCCTACGAGCAGTACTTC. The chain uses TRBV2 and TRBJ2-7; 10 positions agree with TRBD1. Trimming took 7 bases from V and 1 from J; bases not matched to a gene: 13. CDR1 and CDR2 (germline): SNHLY, FYNNEI. The CDR3 has 17 residues. Full variable domain (outside the CDR3, taken from reference TRBV2 and TRBJ2-7): EPEVTQTPSHQVTQMGQEVILRCVPISNHLYFYWYRQILGQKVEFLVSFYNNEISEKSEIFDDQFSVERPDGSNFTLKIRSTKLEDSAMYFCASNNPSGTGVSYEQYFGPGTRLTVT.

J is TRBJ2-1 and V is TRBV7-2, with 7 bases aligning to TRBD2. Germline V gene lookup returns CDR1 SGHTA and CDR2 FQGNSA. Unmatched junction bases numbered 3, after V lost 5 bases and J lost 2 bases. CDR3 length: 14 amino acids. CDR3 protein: CASSHGTTYNEQFF. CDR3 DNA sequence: TGTGCCAGCAGCCACGGGACTACCTACAATGAGCAGTTCTTC.

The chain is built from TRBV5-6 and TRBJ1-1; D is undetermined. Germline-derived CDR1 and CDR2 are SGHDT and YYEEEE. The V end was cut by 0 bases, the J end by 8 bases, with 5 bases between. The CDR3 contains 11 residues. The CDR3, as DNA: TGTGCCAGCAGCTTGGTAGAAGAAGCTTTCTTT. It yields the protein CASSLVEEAFF.

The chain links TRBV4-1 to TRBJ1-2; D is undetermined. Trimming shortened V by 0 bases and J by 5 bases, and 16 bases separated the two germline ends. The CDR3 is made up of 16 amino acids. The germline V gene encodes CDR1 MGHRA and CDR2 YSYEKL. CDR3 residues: CASSQDGTEFPYGYTF. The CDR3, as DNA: TGCGCCAGCAGCCAAGATGGTACAGAGTTTCCTTATGGCTACACCTTC.

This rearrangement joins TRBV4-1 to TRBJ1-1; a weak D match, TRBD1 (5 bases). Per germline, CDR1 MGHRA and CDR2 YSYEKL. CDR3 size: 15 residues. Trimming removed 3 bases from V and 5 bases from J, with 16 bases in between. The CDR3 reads CASSQTPGGGTEAFF. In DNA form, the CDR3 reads TGCGCCAGCAGCCAGACTCCGGGGGGGGGAACTGAAGCTTTCTTT.

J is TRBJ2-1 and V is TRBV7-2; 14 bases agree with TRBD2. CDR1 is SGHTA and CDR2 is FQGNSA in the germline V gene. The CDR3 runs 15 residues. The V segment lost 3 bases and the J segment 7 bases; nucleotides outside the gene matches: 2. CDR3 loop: CASSFGLAGGNEQFF. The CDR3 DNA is TGTGCCAGCAGCTTCGGACTAGCGGGAGGTAATGAGCAGTTCTTC.

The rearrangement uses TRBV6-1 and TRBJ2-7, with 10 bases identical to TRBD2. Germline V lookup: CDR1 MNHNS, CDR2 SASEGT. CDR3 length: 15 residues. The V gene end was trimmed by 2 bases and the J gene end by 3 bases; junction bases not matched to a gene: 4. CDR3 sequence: CASSELAGVNYEQYF. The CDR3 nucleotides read TGTGCCAGCAGTGAACTAGCGGGAGTGAACTACGAGCAGTACTTC.

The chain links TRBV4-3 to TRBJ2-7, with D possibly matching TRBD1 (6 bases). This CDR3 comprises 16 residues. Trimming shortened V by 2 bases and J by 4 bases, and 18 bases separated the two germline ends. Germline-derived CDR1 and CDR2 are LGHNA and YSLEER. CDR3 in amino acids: CASSQSPQGFKYEQYF. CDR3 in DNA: TGCGCCAGCAGCCAATCTCCACAGGGATTCAAATACGAGCAGTACTTC.

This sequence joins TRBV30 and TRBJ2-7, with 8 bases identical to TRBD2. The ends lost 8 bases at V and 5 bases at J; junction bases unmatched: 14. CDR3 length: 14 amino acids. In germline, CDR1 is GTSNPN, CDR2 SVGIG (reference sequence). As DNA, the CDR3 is TGTGCCCGGCAAACCGGCGGGAGGTCCCACGAGCAGTACTTC. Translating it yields CARQTGGRSHEQYF.

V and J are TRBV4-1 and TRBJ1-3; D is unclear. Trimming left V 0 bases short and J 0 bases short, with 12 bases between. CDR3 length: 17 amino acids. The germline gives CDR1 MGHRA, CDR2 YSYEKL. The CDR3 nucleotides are TGCGCCAGCAGCCAAGATAGAGCCGTTGACTCTGGAAACACCATATATTTT. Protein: CASSQDRAVDSGNTIYF.

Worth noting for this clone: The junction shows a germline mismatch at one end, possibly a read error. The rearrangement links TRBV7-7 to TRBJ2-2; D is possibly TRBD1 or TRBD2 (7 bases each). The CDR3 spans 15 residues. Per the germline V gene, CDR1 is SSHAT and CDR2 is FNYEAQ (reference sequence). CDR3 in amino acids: CASSLDREGTGELFF. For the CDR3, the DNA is TGTGCTAGCAGCTTAGACAGGGAGGGCACCGGGGAGCTGTTTTTT.

The CDR3 is CASSENARNTEAFF. The CDR3 coding sequence is TGTGCCAGCAGTGAGAATGCCCGGAACACTGAAGCTTTCTTT. This sequence joins TRBV6-6 and TRBJ1-1; D not resolved. Germline CDR1 is MNHNY and CDR2 is SVGAGI (reference sequence). The CDR3 spans 14 residues. Trimming took off 5 bases at V and 1 base at J, with 11 bases between the two ends.